Presented here are 19 T cell receptor beta chains from one specimen sequenced in a study of T cell changes during pregnancy in multiple sclerosis. Produced via immunoSEQ multiplex PCR; TCRdb's table is partial and in-frame only. The data hold just under 65,000 clones, with roughly nine tenths observed a single time. The sequenced sample was peripheral blood, obtained in the third trimester of pregnancy. The origin of the receptors is a female donor in good health, enrolled as a control in a pregnancy study.

The rearrangement joins TRBV2 to TRBJ2-5; 9 nucleotides match TRBD2. This CDR3 has 14 residues. V dropped 6 bases and J dropped 2; count of bases not matched to a gene: 4. Germline CDR1 SNHLY, CDR2 FYNNEI. The CDR3 coding sequence is TGTGCCAGCAGGAAGACTAGCGGACAAGAGACCCAGTACTTC. Translation gives CASRKTSGQETQYF.

CDR3 coding DNA: TGTGCCAGCAGTGAAGCGCGGAGACAGAGGATCAGCTCCTACGAGCAGTACTTC. Translation: CASSEARRQRISSYEQYF. The V call is TRBV6-1, the J call TRBJ2-7; D perhaps matches TRBD1 (5 bases). Germline loops: CDR1 MNHNS, CDR2 SASEGT. The CDR3 has 18 amino acids. V was clipped by 0 bases and J by 0 bases, with 18 bases between them.

J is TRBJ1-5 and V is TRBV4-1, with D possibly being TRBD1 (5 bases). CDR3 length: 13 residues. In germline, CDR1 is MGHRA, CDR2 YSYEKL. V was cut by 4 bases and J by 5 bases, with 9 bases left in between. The DNA for the CDR3 is TGCGCCAGCAGCCTCGACAGTTATCAGCCCCAGCATTTT. It translates to CASSLDSYQPQHF.

The chain carries TRBV7-2 and TRBJ1-3, with D unclear. CDR3 length: 14 amino acids. Germline-derived CDR1 and CDR2 are SGHTA and FQGNSA. V lost 0 bases to trimming and J lost 4 bases, with 7 bases between them. CDR3 in amino acids: CASSLANSGNTIYF. The CDR3 DNA reads as TGTGCCAGCAGCTTAGCCAATTCCGGAAACACCATATATTTT.

The V gene is TRBV5-6, the J gene TRBJ1-5; D might be TRBD1 (6 bases). V was shortened by 4 bases and J by 2 bases, with 22 bases between the two germline ends. The CDR3 spans 18 residues. Germline lookup yields CDR1 SGHDT and CDR2 YYEEEE. CDR3 loop: CASSRGGTSFFRNQPQHF. The CDR3, as DNA: TGTGCCAGCAGCCGGGGGGGGACAAGTTTTTTTCGCAATCAGCCCCAGCATTTT.

Of note for this clone: Its ends do not fully match the called genes, so a read error is possible. This chain uses TRBV27 with TRBJ1-4, with D possibly matching TRBD1 (5 bases). Germline V gives CDR1 MNHEY, CDR2 SMNVEV (reference sequence). The CDR3 has 18 residues. The CDR3 is CASCFPPRAGGVCEKLFF. As DNA, the CDR3 is TGTGCCAGCTGTTTCCCCCCCCGCGCGGGGGGGGTCTGTGAAAAACTGTTTTTT.

This clone was detected once. The rearrangement uses TRBV27 and TRBJ2-1, with D unresolved. Germline CDR1 and CDR2: MNHEY and SMNVEV (reference sequence). This CDR3 has 14 residues. V was pared by 3 bases and J by 4 bases, with 10 bases between. The CDR3 sequence is CASSFLRGYNEQFF. The CDR3 coding sequence is TGTGCCAGCAGTTTCCTCCGCGGATACAATGAGCAGTTCTTC.

The CDR3 region has the DNA TGTGCCAGCAGTGAGGGGACTAGCGGGGGGACAGATACGCAGTATTTT. This sequence encodes CASSEGTSGGTDTQYF. The chain combines TRBV6-4 with TRBJ2-3; 15 bases are shared with TRBD2. J was trimmed by 3 bases and V by 3 bases; bases with no gene match: 1. The CDR3 totals 16 residues. The germline V gene encodes CDR1 MRHNA and CDR2 SNTAGT.

The rearrangement links TRBV30 to TRBJ1-2, with TRBD1 matching over 7 bases. V lost 5 bases and J lost 1; bases outside the gene matches: 7. The CDR3 contains 14 residues. Germline lookup yields CDR1 GTSNPN and CDR2 SVGIG (reference sequence). The CDR3 protein is CAWDRVLRNYGYTF. The CDR3 DNA reads as TGTGCCTGGGACAGGGTCCTTCGTAACTATGGCTACACCTTC.

The V gene is TRBV27, the J gene TRBJ2-7; 11 nucleotides agree with TRBD1. The CDR3 has 13 residues. V shed 3 bases and J 6 bases; nucleotides not matched to a gene: 1. CDR1 is MNHEY, CDR2 SMNVEV, per germline (reference sequence). CDR3 in DNA: TGTGCCAGCAGTTTTGGGACAGGGGGCGAGCAGTACTTC. Translation gives CASSFGTGGEQYF.

This clone was counted between two and nine times. The chain carries TRBV19 and TRBJ1-4; 10 bases match TRBD1. After removal of 9 bases from V and 6 bases from J, the junction contained 7 bases not matched to a gene. Germline V gene data show CDR1 as LNHDA and CDR2 as SQIVND (reference sequence). The CDR3 is 14 amino acids. The DNA of the CDR3 is TGTGCCAGCAAAGACAGGGGGCCAGATGAAAAACTGTTTTTT. Residues: CASKDRGPDEKLFF.

On this clone: The same CDR3 can be traced to other DNA sequences in this sample. This chain connects TRBV5-1 to TRBJ2-5; TRBD1 matches 11 bases. V shed 2 bases and J 1 base; nucleotides not matched to a gene: 1. The CDR3 extends over 15 amino acids. The germline V gene has CDR1 SGHRS and CDR2 YFSETQ. Written as DNA, the CDR3 is TGCGCCAGCAGCTTCGGGACAGGGGGCCAAGAGACCCAGTACTTC. Its protein product is CASSFGTGGQETQYF.

The genes are TRBV5-1 and TRBJ2-6; D gene uncertain. Deletions cut 3 bases from V and 1 base from J, with 8 bases between. Germline V gene lookup returns CDR1 SGHRS and CDR2 YFSETQ. The CDR3 consists of 15 residues. The CDR3 DNA reads TGCGCCAGCAGCTATCAGGCTTCTGGGGCCAACGTCCTGACTTTC. Amino acids: CASSYQASGANVLTF.

The chain is built from TRBV7-9 and TRBJ2-5; tentative D call: TRBD2 (6 bases). The ends were cut back, 5 bases at V and 4 bases at J, with 14 bases in the middle. The CDR3 is 14 residues long. In germline, CDR1 is SEHNR, CDR2 FQNEAQ (reference sequence). The CDR3 here is CASSPGDPSETQYF. In DNA form, the CDR3 reads TGTGCCAGCAGCCCGGGGGATCCCTCAGAGACCCAGTACTTC.

V usage is TRBV19 and J usage is TRBJ2-1, with 7 positions matching TRBD2. Trimming took 7 bases from V and 0 from J; bases not matched to a gene: 3. Germline-derived CDR1 and CDR2 are LNHDA and SQIVND (reference sequence). The CDR3 covers 14 residues. Here the CDR3 DNA reads TGTGCCAGTATGGGACTACCCTCCTACAATGAGCAGTTCTTC. Amino acid sequence: CASMGLPSYNEQFF.

This clone was recorded once. The rearrangement links TRBV6-6 to TRBJ2-2; perhaps TRBD1 as D (5 bases). This CDR3 is 12 amino acids long. Per germline, CDR1 MNHNY and CDR2 SVGAGI (reference sequence). With 6 bases removed from V and 6 bases from J, the gap between germline ends came to 8 bases. The chain's CDR3 is CASRGQAGELFF. The CDR3 DNA reads as TGTGCCAGCAGAGGACAAGCCGGGGAGCTGTTTTTT.

The CDR3: CASSLRERFGQYF. The CDR3 DNA reads as TGTGCCAGCAGCCTAAGGGAGAGATTTGGGCAGTATTTT. The chain couples TRBV6-5 to TRBJ2-3, with D possibly matching TRBD2 (5 bases). Germline loops: CDR1 MNHEY, CDR2 SVGAGI. There are 13 residues in the CDR3. Trimming removed 6 bases from V and 11 bases from J, with 18 bases in between.

This chain uses TRBV5-6 with TRBJ2-1; TRBD1 agrees at 9 bases. V dropped 2 bases and J dropped 8; count of bases not matched to a gene: 2. The CDR3 is 13 amino acids. Germline assignment: CDR1 SGHDT and CDR2 YYEEEE. CDR3 loop: CASSLQGADEQFF. CDR3 coding DNA: TGTGCCAGCAGCTTACAGGGGGCAGATGAGCAGTTCTTC.

The chain recombines TRBV11-2 with TRBJ2-7, with D uncertain. The CDR3 is made up of 17 amino acids. V was trimmed by 6 bases and J by 1 base, leaving 22 bases between them. Germline loops: CDR1 SGHAT, CDR2 FQNNGV. CDR3 amino acids: CASSRESPPATSYEQYF. CDR3 DNA: TGTGCCAGCAGTCGAGAGAGCCCCCCAGCGACTTCCTACGAGCAGTACTTC. Using reference TRBV11-2 and TRBJ2-7 for the parts outside the CDR3, the full variable domain is EAGVAQSPRYKIIEKRQSVAFWCNPISGHATLYWYQQILGQGPKLLIQFQNNGVVDDSQLPKDRFSAERLKGVDSTLKIQPAKLEDSAVYLCASSRESPPATSYEQYFGPGTRLTVT.